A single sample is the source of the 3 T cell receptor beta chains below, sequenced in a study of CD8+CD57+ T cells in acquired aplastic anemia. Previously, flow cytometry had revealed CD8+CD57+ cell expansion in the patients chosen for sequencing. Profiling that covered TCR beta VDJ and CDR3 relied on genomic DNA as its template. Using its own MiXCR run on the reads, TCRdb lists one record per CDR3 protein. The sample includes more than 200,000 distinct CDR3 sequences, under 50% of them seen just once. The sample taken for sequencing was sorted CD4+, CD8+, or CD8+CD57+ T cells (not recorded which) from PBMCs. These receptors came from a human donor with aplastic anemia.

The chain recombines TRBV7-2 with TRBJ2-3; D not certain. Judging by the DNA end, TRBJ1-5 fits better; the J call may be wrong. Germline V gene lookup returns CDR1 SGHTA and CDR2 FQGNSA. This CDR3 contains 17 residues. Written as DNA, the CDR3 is TGTGCCAGCAGCTTGTTCCGGGCCCGTCCTCCCTCAGATACGCAGCATTTT. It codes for CASSLFRARPPSDTQHF.

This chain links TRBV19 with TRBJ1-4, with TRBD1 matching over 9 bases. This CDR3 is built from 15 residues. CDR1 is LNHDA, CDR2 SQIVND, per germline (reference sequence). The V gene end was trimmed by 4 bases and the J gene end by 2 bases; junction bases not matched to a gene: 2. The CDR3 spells CASSRDRATNEKLFF. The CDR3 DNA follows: TGTGCCAGTAGTAGGGACAGGGCCACTAATGAAAAACTGTTTTTT.

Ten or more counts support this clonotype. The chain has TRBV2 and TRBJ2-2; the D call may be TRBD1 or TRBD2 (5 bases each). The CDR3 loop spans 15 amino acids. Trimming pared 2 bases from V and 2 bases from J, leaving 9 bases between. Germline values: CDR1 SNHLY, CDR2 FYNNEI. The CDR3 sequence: CASSERGANTGELFF. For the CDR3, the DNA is TGTGCCAGCAGTGAACGAGGGGCAAACACCGGGGAGCTGTTTTTT.